These 10 T cell receptor beta chains were sequenced from one sample in a study of CD8 T cells in Susac syndrome. RNA totalling roughly 0.45 to 1 ug underwent reverse transcription with random hexamers. TCRdb used MiXCR to reprocess the immunoSEQ multiplex PCR reads, holding one entry per CDR3 protein. The sample lists around 70,000 distinct CDR3 sequences, about 94% occurring once. The sequenced sample consisted of CD8+ T cells from PBMCs. These TCRs come from a human donor with multiple sclerosis.

The CDR3: CASSPGSAEQYF. As DNA, the CDR3 is TGCGCCAGCAGCCCCGGGTCAGCCGAGCAGTACTTC. The V gene is TRBV4-1, the J gene TRBJ2-7; D is uncertain. Germline V CDR1 and CDR2: MGHRA, YSYEKL. The CDR3 has 12 amino acids. Trimming removed 4 bases at V and 6 bases at J, with 10 bases between.

The CDR3 nucleotides are TGTGCCAGCAGTCGGCAGGGAGTGAATCAGCCCCAGCATTTT. Its protein is CASSRQGVNQPQHF. This chain joins TRBV27 and TRBJ1-5, with D possibly being TRBD1 (5 bases). V dropped 5 bases and J dropped 4 bases, with 12 bases sitting between them. CDR3 length: 14 amino acids. Germline CDR1 and CDR2: MNHEY and SMNVEV (reference sequence).

The V and J genes are TRBV24-1 and TRBJ2-1, with 13 bases lining up with TRBD2. Germline CDR1 KGHDR, CDR2 SFDVKD. CDR3 length: 14 amino acids. The V segment lost 5 bases and the J segment 7 bases; nucleotides outside the gene matches: 1. The CDR3 sequence is CATSGLAGGNEQFF. The DNA for the CDR3 is TGTGCCACCAGTGGACTAGCGGGAGGAAATGAGCAGTTCTTC.

The V call is TRBV7-2, the J call TRBJ1-5; 11 bases align to TRBD1. The CDR3 consists of 15 residues. Trimming removed 5 bases from V and 3 bases from J; junction bases left unmatched: 3. Looked up from germline, CDR1 is SGHTA and CDR2 is FQGNSA. CDR3 amino acids: CASSPGQGANQPQHF. Here the CDR3 DNA reads TGTGCCAGCAGCCCTGGACAGGGGGCCAATCAGCCCCAGCATTTT.

V usage is TRBV15 and J usage is TRBJ1-5; D unresolved. V lost 6 bases and J lost 2, with 14 bases in between. In germline, CDR1 is LNHNV, CDR2 YYDKDF (reference sequence). The CDR3 totals 15 residues. CDR3 region: CATRETDPGNQPQHF. CDR3 DNA sequence: TGTGCCACCAGAGAGACGGATCCTGGCAATCAGCCCCAGCATTTT. Full variable domain (rest looked up from reference TRBV15 and TRBJ1-5): DAMVIQNPRYQVTQFGKPVTLSCSQTLNHNVMYWYQQKSSQAPKLLFHYYDKDFNNEADTPDNFQSRRPNTSFCFLDIRSPGLGDTAMYLCATRETDPGNQPQHFGDGTRLSIL.

The chain joins TRBV3-1 to TRBJ1-6; the D gene is possibly TRBD1 (5 bases). This CDR3 is 16 amino acids long. V was trimmed by 6 bases and J by 7 bases, leaving 19 bases between them. Germline CDR1 is LGHDT and CDR2 is YNNKEL (reference sequence). CDR3: CASSHLTQGPNSPLHF. The CDR3 DNA reads as TGTGCCAGCAGTCACCTTACTCAGGGACCGAATTCACCCCTCCACTTT.

The J gene is TRBJ2-1, the V gene TRBV7-3, with 11 bases identical to TRBD2. The ends lost 5 bases at V and 8 bases at J; junction bases unmatched: 5. The CDR3 sequence is 14 residues long. In germline, CDR1 is SGHTA, CDR2 FQGTGA. For the CDR3, the DNA is TGTGCCAGCAGCGAGACTAGCGGGAACCATGAGCAGTTCTTC. Translating gives CASSETSGNHEQFF.

V is TRBV28 and J is TRBJ2-1, with unresolved D. The V gene's germline CDR1 is MDHEN and CDR2 SYDVKM. Deletions cut 6 bases from V and 8 bases from J, with 11 bases between. The CDR3 consists of 12 residues. As DNA, the CDR3 is TGTGCCAGCAGCCCCACCTGGGATGAGCAGTTCTTC. Translating gives CASSPTWDEQFF. Looking up the rest from reference TRBV28 and TRBJ2-1 gives the full variable domain: DVKVTQSSRYLVKRTGEKVFLECVQDMDHENMFWYRQDPGLGLRLIYFSYDVKMKEKGDIPEGYSVSREKKERFSLILESASTNQTSMYLCASSPTWDEQFFGPGTRLTVL.

The chain carries TRBV7-6 and TRBJ2-7; unclear D gene. Germline CDR1 is SGHVS and CDR2 is FNYEAQ. This CDR3 comprises 14 residues. The germline V and J ends were trimmed by 2 bases and 6 bases, with 14 bases remaining between them. The CDR3, as DNA: TGTGCCAGCAGCTTAAAAATCTCTAGTGTCGAGCAGTACTTC. This translates into CASSLKISSVEQYF. Drawing the rest from reference TRBV7-6 and TRBJ2-7, the complete variable domain is GAGVSQSPRYKVTKRGQDVALRCDPISGHVSLYWYRQALGQGPEFLTYFNYEAQQDKSGLPNDRFSAERPEGSISTLTIQRTEQRDSAMYRCASSLKISSVEQYFGPGTRLTVT.

CDR3 amino acids: CASSPSGFNQPQHF. The CDR3 region has the DNA TGTGCCAGCAGTCCCTCCGGCTTCAATCAGCCCCAGCATTTT. The rearrangement links TRBV28 to TRBJ1-5, with D uncertain. This CDR3 spans 14 amino acids. The germline gives CDR1 MDHEN, CDR2 SYDVKM. V lost 5 bases to trimming and J lost 3 bases, with 11 bases between them.